This T cell receptor (beta chain) was sequenced during a study of blood T cell repertoires in COVID-19. Study-wide context: T cells, B-cell-depleted T cells, or PBMCs supplied cDNA or gDNA.

The method was immunoSEQ multiplex PCR; TCRdb's version includes in-frame clones alone and lacks a portion of them. The sample records over 250,000 clones, roughly 85% being singletons. CDR1 is LGHNA and CDR2 is YNFKEQ in the germline V gene. The CDR3 covers 19 residues. The V gene lost 4 bases and the J gene lost 0 bases, with 23 bases spanning the gap. This clone appeared many times. The genes are TRBV4-2 and TRBJ2-3, with D tentatively TRBD2 (7 bases). The sample taken for sequencing was peripheral blood. This sequence was found in a woman aged 45-65 years who had recovered from COVID-19. CDR3 residues: CASSLAVGGALASTDTQYF. The DNA of the CDR3 is TGTGCCAGCAGCCTAGCAGTGGGGGGGGCTCTAGCGAGCACAGATACGCAGTATTTT.